This T cell receptor (beta chain) was captured by sequencing in a study of post-analysis software for immune sequencing data. TCR beta libraries were prepared from cDNA with unique molecular identifiers. TCRdb re-analysed the PCR reads in MiXCR, keeping a single row per CDR3 protein. The profile covers roughly 600,000 distinct CDR3 sequences, with roughly 46% appearing a single time and around 1.7% taken by the ten largest. This clonotype was observed a few times. Its ends do not fully match the called genes, so a read error is possible. This clonotype was obtained from a girl under 18 with multiple sclerosis. Sequenced material: blood.

The CDR3 sequence: CASREDGYTF. CDR3 nucleotides: TGTGCCAGCAGGGAAGACGGCTACACCTTC. V gene TRBV6-1 combines with J gene TRBJ1-2, with D uncertain. The CDR3 is made up of 10 amino acids. The germline gives CDR1 MNHNS, CDR2 SASEGT.